Shown below are 15 T cell receptor beta chains from a single sample sequenced in a study of identical twins. TCRdb recomputed calls from the 5' RACE reads with MiXCR, one row per CDR3 protein. The table shows around 290,000 distinct CDR3 sequences, with 7.5% to 9.5% occurring only once. The same data also went into a second study, on yellow fever vaccine responses in identical twins.

Sequencing was carried out using CD8+ T cells sorted from blood. These receptors came from a woman in her late teens or twenties in good health.

This clonotype was seen only a few times. The genes are TRBV4-3 and TRBJ2-1, with no clear D. Germline assignment: CDR1 LGHNA and CDR2 YSLEER. V lost 4 bases and J 0 bases, leaving 10 bases between the germline ends. The CDR3 runs 15 residues. The CDR3 bases are TGCGCCAGCAGCCCCGACTCTGGCTCCTACAATGAGCAGTTCTTC. This encodes CASSPDSGSYNEQFF.

This rearrangement joins TRBV7-2 to TRBJ2-6; possible D gene TRBD1, 6 bases. CDR3 size: 17 residues. V gave up 3 bases and J gave up 7 bases, with 19 bases separating them. CDR1 is SGHTA and CDR2 is FQGNSA in the germline V gene. The CDR3: CASSFSHRDPRANVLTF. CDR3 nucleotides: TGTGCCAGCAGCTTTTCCCACAGGGACCCCCGAGCCAACGTCCTGACTTTC.

The sample holds many counts of this clonotype. The V gene is TRBV6-5, the J gene TRBJ2-3; TRBD2 matches 11 bases. This CDR3 is built from 16 residues. J lost 2 bases, V lost 1 base, and 2 bases had no gene match. Germline V CDR1 and CDR2: MNHEY, SVGAGI. CDR3 sequence: CASSYLAGGYTDTQYF. The CDR3 bases are TGTGCCAGCAGTTACTTAGCGGGGGGGTACACAGATACGCAGTATTTT.

This clonotype was counted between two and nine times. The genes are TRBV10-3 and TRBJ2-3; D unclear. CDR3 length equals 13 residues. Trimming took 7 bases from V and 3 from J, leaving 11 bases between them. The germline V gene has CDR1 ENHRY and CDR2 SYGVKD. CDR3 region: CAINAGVTDTQYF. The CDR3 DNA is TGTGCCATCAACGCCGGAGTAACAGATACGCAGTATTTT.

This chain links TRBV20-1 with TRBJ2-1; maybe TRBD2 (6 bases). The V end lost 0 bases, the J end lost 3 bases, and 12 bases lay between the germline ends. This CDR3 is built from 15 residues. CDR1 and CDR2 from the germline V gene are DFQATT and SNEGSKA (reference sequence). The CDR3 loop is CSARDPEGIYNEQFF. CDR3 in DNA: TGCAGTGCTAGAGATCCGGAGGGGATCTACAATGAGCAGTTCTTC.

This clonotype was detected a few times. The chain joins TRBV20-1 to TRBJ2-3; D perhaps matches TRBD2 (5 bases). CDR3 length equals 15 residues. Germline assignment: CDR1 DFQATT and CDR2 SNEGSKA (reference sequence). V lost 0 bases to trimming and J lost 5 bases, with 15 bases between them. In DNA, the CDR3 is TGCAGTGCTAGAGATTTGTGGGAGAGCTTAGATACGCAGTATTTT. Its translation: CSARDLWESLDTQYF.

This clonotype has only a few counts. The chain is built from TRBV6-9 and TRBJ2-7, with no clear D. This CDR3 has 15 amino acids. Germline loops: CDR1 MNHGY, CDR2 SVAAGI. With 2 bases removed from V and 0 bases from J, the gap between germline ends came to 11 bases. CDR3 residues: CASSYECRLSYEQYF. CDR3 DNA: TGTGCCAGCAGTTATGAGTGCAGGCTCTCCTACGAGCAGTACTTC.

The gene calls are TRBV15 and TRBJ1-5, with 7 nucleotides matching TRBD1. The CDR3 contains 14 residues. V lost 3 bases and J lost 3; bases outside the gene matches: 2. The germline V gene encodes CDR1 LNHNV and CDR2 YYDKDF (reference sequence). The CDR3 protein is CATSSTGDNQPQHF. The CDR3 nucleotides are TGTGCCACCAGCAGTACAGGGGACAATCAGCCCCAGCATTTT.

This clonotype has ten or more counts. J is TRBJ2-7 and V is TRBV28; 8 nucleotides agree with TRBD1. V was pared by 10 bases and J by 2 bases, with 7 bases of the junction left unmatched. The CDR3 covers 13 residues. The germline gives CDR1 MDHEN, CDR2 SYDVKM. The DNA of the CDR3 is TGTGCCACCACGGGACAGGCCGCCTACGAGCAGTACTTC. This codes for CATTGQAAYEQYF.

This clonotype was counted many times. The rearrangement uses TRBV9 and TRBJ2-7; a weak D match, TRBD1 (5 bases). V lost 2 bases, J lost 2 bases, and 11 bases lay in between. CDR1 and CDR2 (germline): SGDLS, YYNGEE. This CDR3 spans 14 amino acids. The CDR3 sequence is CASSVTGATYEQYF. In DNA, the CDR3 is TGTGCCAGCAGCGTTACAGGAGCGACCTACGAGCAGTACTTC.

V is TRBV7-9 and J is TRBJ2-1; a possible D gene is TRBD1 (6 bases). Germline CDR1 is SEHNR and CDR2 is FQNEAQ (reference sequence). Trimming stripped 7 bases from V and 4 bases from J, with 11 bases between. This CDR3 is built from 13 residues. CDR3 loop: CASIPRGYNEQFF. In nucleotides, the CDR3 is TGTGCCAGCATCCCTAGGGGGTACAATGAGCAGTTCTTC.

There are many counts of this clonotype. This rearrangement joins TRBV29-1 to TRBJ2-1; TRBD1 is a possible D gene (5 bases). The germline V and J ends were trimmed by 7 bases and 2 bases, with 6 bases remaining between them. CDR1 is SQVTM and CDR2 is ANQGSEA in the germline V gene. CDR3 length: 11 residues. CDR3 loop: CSGQTYNEQFF. The CDR3 DNA reads TGCAGCGGACAGACCTACAATGAGCAGTTCTTC.

On this clonotype: Possible read error: a much larger clone is one base away. V is TRBV5-5 and J is TRBJ2-1; TRBD1 is a possible D gene (5 bases). Germline-derived CDR1 and CDR2 are SGHKS and YYEKEE (reference sequence). The V end lost 3 bases, the J end lost 5 bases, and 12 bases lay between the germline ends. The CDR3 covers 14 residues. The CDR3 DNA is TGTGCCAGCAGCTGGTCGACAGTCGACAATGAGCAGTTCTTC. Translating gives CASSWSTVDNEQFF.

This clonotype has just a few counts. The rearrangement joins TRBV6-1 to TRBJ1-1; perhaps TRBD1 as D (6 bases). In germline, CDR1 is MNHNS, CDR2 SASEGT. Trimming removed 5 bases from V and 4 bases from J, with 14 bases in between. CDR3 size: 14 residues. CDR3 bases: TGTGCCAGCAGTCCCCGGGACATCACCACTGAAGCTTTCTTT. Its protein is CASSPRDITTEAFF.

This clonotype showed up many times. The rearrangement uses TRBV7-8 and TRBJ2-2; 10 bases align to TRBD2. Germline lookup yields CDR1 SGHVS and CDR2 FQNEAQ. With 1 base clipped from V and 1 base from J, the junction kept 0 bases outside the gene matches. The length of the CDR3 is 16 residues. The CDR3 DNA follows: TGTGCCAGCAGCTTAGGACTAGCGGGGAACACCGGGGAGCTGTTTTTT. This translates into CASSLGLAGNTGELFF.